This T cell receptor (beta chain) came from a study of T cells in Graves' hyperthyroidism and ophthalmopathy. Points from the study as a whole: The majority of expanded thyroid clonotypes above 0.001 also appeared in blood.

Uncontrolled infection, other autoimmune disease, pregnancy or lactation disqualified patients from enrolment. This clonotype was seen ten or more times. Its target is not known. It was RNA transcripts that yielded the amplified TCR beta CDR3 regions. The TCR CDR3 first-round RT-PCR relied on the HTBI primer set. A single record per CDR3 protein comes from TCRdb applying MiXCR to the multiplex PCR reads. The sample includes more than 300,000 distinct CDR3 sequences, about a sixth of them seen just once. Germline values: CDR1 GTSNPN, CDR2 SVGIG (reference sequence). CDR3 length equals 12 residues. Deletions cut 3 bases from V and 3 bases from J, with 8 bases between.

The origin of this receptor is a woman aged 25-40 years with Graves' hyperthyroidism that later progressed to Graves' ophthalmopathy. The sample taken for sequencing was blood. V usage is TRBV30 and J usage is TRBJ1-1; D perhaps matches TRBD1 (5 bases). In DNA form, the CDR3 reads TGTGCCTGGAGAGGGGAACACACTGAAGCTTTCTTT. Its protein product is CAWRGEHTEAFF.